This T cell receptor (beta chain) came from a study of T cells in Graves' hyperthyroidism and ophthalmopathy (dated by TCRdb to about 2019). For context, the study as a whole: Peripheral blood samples were taken at initial diagnosis, before any treatment was given. The study also compared thyroid tissue and blood T-cell repertoires from about six Graves' hyperthyroidism patients. Prospective prediction of ophthalmopathy was tested in an independent validation cohort consisting of some 19 hyperthyroidism patients and over 15 patients who later progressed to ophthalmopathy. After blood sampling, hyperthyroidism patients were treated with methimazole at a starting dose of 30 mg daily, and ophthalmopathy patients were treated with high-dose intravenous methylprednisolone. The paper reports TCR Vbeta CDR3 sequencing of 130 to 150 peripheral blood samples: approximately 41 ophthalmopathy, roughly 80 hyperthyroidism and 17 progressor patients. The approximately 100 discovery patients were divided at random into training and test sets in a 7:3 ratio. A discovery cohort of about a hundred patients, about 40 with Graves' ophthalmopathy and approximately 57 with stable Graves' hyperthyroidism, was used to find distinguishing TCR V-J signatures. Overall results and qualifications from the work: Ophthalmopathy was separated from stable hyperthyroidism by a 13 V-J signature model, with approximately 85% sensitivity and approximately 81% specificity obtained in cross-validation and 80%/75% obtained in testing. In validation, the model predicted progression to ophthalmopathy with roughly 70% sensitivity and approximately 78% specificity, a median of about 6.7 months before onset. Most expanded thyroid clonotypes (frequency above 0.001) were also detected in blood, a finding suggesting that blood repertoires may reflect thyroid immune responses. No statistical method was used to fix the sample size in advance, and group allocation was not hidden from the investigators.

V loses 7 bases of germline sequence and J loses 0 bases, and the interval between the two ends is 13 bases. Its CDR3 holds 16 amino acids, cysteine through phenylalanine. The kept DNA is CDR3 alone, 48 bases in frame from the first base. Graves' hyperthyroidism was defined as stable when no progression to ophthalmopathy occurred over 18 months of follow-up. Hyperthyroidism patients were newly diagnosed, with disease duration under 2 months, and aged 18 to 65 years. Patients with uncontrolled infections, other autoimmune diseases, pregnancy or lactation were excluded. Diagnoses were established on the basis of clinical symptoms, serum thyroxine and TRAb, thyroid ultrasound, and orbital computed tomography. Ficoll-Paque density gradient centrifugation was used to isolate PBMCs from around 10 ml of fresh peripheral blood. Trizol reagent was used to extract total RNA, and RNA quality was then checked on an Agilent 2100 Bioanalyzer.

This clonotype has more than one count but fewer than ten. The antigen this receptor binds is unknown. Per-base quality was not reported, and no clone a single base away is much larger than it. TCR beta CDR3 regions were amplified from RNA transcripts. The TCR CDR3 was subjected to a first round of RT-PCR using the HTBI primer set and the Qiagen OneStep RT-PCR kit. The libraries were constructed in a second round of multiplex PCR and then size-selected and purified. Sequencing of the libraries was done on an Illumina HiSeq2000 using paired-end 100 bp reads. Processing in the source paper ran as follows. SOAPnuke was used to process the raw data, throwing out any read that contained adapters or uncalled bases, had a mean Phred below 15, or lacked an exact constant-primer or identifier match. High-quality paired reads were merged using COPE v1.2.5, and each unique nucleotide sequence was defined as a clonotype. MiTCR v1.1 was used to align clonotypes to the IMGT TRBV, TRBD and TRBJ reference segments. The analysis included only V-J combinations with a frequency above 0.0001, which together covered more than 99% of the repertoires. A TCS score was defined as the ratio of F50 (clonal expansion) to E x V (chaos), with BLOSUM62-based TCRdist applied between CDR3 peptides within each V-J. Welch's t-statistics and random forest reduced just over 500 V-J features to 13, which were used in a naive Bayes classifier (R e1071). Thyroid-blood repertoire similarity was quantified with the Morisita-Horn index. Using fastp at Q25 and MiXCR, TCRdb reprocessed the public reads and kept productive beta chains. Each CDR3 protein gets just one entry, which takes the most common genes and DNA from the rows behind it. Here the V and J calls rest on TCRdb's processing, not on the authors' analysis. The sample profile shows about 840,000 distinct CDR3 sequences; over 35% of them were found once. About 8.9% of the sample belongs to the ten largest clones.

Input material: blood. This sequence uses TRBV12-3 or TRBV12-4 and TRBJ2-6, with the D gene call left open. The sequence was collected from a man between 18 and 35 years old with Graves' hyperthyroidism. The sequenced DNA is TGTGCCAGCATCCCCTCGACGGCCTCTGGGGCCAACGTCCTGACTTTC. This sequence encodes CASIPSTASGANVLTF.